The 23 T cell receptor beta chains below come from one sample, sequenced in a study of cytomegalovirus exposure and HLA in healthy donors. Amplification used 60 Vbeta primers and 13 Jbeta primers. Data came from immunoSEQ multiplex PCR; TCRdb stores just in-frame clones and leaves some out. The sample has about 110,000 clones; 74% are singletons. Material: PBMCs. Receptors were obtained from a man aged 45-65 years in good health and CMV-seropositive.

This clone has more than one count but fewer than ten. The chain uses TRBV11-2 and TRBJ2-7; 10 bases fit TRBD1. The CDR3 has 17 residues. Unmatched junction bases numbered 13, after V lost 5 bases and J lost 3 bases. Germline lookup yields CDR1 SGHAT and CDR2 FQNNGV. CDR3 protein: CASSRGGTGTGVYEQYF. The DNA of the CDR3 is TGTGCCAGCAGCCGAGGGGGTACCGGGACAGGGGTCTACGAGCAGTACTTC.

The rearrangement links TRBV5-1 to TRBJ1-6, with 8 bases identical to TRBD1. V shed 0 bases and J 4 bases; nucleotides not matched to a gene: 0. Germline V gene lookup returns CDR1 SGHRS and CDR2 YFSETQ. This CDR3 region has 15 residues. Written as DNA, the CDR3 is TGCGCCAGCAGCTTGGGGGACAGGTATAATTCACCCCTCCACTTT. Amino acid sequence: CASSLGDRYNSPLHF. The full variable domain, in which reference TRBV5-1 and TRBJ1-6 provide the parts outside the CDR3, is KAGVTQTPRYLIKTRGQQVTLSCSPISGHRSVSWYQQTPGQGLQFLFEYFSETQRNKGNFPGRFSGRQFSNSRSEMNVSTLELGDSALYLCASSLGDRYNSPLHFGNGTRLTVT.

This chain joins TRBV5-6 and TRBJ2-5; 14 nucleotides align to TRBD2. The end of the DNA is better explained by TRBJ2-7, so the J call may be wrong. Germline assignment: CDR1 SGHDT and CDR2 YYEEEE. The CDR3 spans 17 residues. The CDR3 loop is CASSLGGLAGAGHEQYF. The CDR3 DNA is TGTGCCAGCAGCTTGGGGGGACTAGCGGGAGCGGGCCACGAGCAGTACTTC.

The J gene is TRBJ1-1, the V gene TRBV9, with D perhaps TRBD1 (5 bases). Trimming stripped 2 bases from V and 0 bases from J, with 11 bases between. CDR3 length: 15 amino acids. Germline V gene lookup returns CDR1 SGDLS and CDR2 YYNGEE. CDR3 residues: CASSVAGHLNTEAFF. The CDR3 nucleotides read TGTGCCAGCAGCGTTGCCGGACACTTGAACACTGAAGCTTTCTTT.

The CDR3 region has the DNA TGTGCCAGCAGCGTAGACGGGGACTCTTGGGAGCAGTACTTC. Encoded protein: CASSVDGDSWEQYF. This chain joins TRBV9 and TRBJ2-7; D perhaps matches TRBD2 (6 bases). CDR3 length equals 14 residues. V lost 0 bases and J lost 7, with 14 bases in between. Per the germline V gene, CDR1 is SGDLS and CDR2 is YYNGEE.

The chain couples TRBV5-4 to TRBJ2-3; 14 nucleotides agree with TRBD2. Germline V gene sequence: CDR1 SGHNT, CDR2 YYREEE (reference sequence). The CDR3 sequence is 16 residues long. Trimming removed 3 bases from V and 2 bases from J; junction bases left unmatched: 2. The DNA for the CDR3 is TGTGCCAGCAGCTCGGGACTAGCGGGAGTCACAGATACGCAGTATTTT. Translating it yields CASSSGLAGVTDTQYF.

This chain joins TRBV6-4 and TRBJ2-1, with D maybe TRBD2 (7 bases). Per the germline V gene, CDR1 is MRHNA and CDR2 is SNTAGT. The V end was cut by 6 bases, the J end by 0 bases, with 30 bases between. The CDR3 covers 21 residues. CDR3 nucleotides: TGTGCCAGCAGAGACGAGGGGGGGCTAGGTGGTTTTTATGGCTCCTACAATGAGCAGTTCTTC. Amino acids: CASRDEGGLGGFYGSYNEQFF.

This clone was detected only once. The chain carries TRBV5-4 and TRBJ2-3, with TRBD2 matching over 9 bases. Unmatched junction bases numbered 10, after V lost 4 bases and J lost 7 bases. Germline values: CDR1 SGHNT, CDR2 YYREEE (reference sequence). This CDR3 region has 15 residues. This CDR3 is CASSPGAAGGHTQYF. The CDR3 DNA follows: TGTGCCAGCAGCCCCGGGGCCGCGGGAGGGCATACGCAGTATTTT.

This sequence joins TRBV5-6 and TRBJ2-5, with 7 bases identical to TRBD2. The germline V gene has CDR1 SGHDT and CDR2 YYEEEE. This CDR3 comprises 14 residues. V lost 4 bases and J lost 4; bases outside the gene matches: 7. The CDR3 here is CASSVGWGGETQYF. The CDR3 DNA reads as TGTGCCAGCAGCGTGGGGTGGGGGGGAGAGACCCAGTACTTC.

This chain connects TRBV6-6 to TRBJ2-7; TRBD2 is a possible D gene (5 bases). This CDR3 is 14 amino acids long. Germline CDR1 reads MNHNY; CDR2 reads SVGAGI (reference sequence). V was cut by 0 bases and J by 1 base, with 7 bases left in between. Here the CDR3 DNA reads TGTGCCAGCAGTTACTCTGGGGAGTCCTACGAGCAGTACTTC. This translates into CASSYSGESYEQYF.

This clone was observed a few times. The CDR3 is CASRRQGSTEAFF. The CDR3 coding sequence is TGTGCCAGCAGACGACAGGGTAGCACTGAAGCTTTCTTT. The genes are TRBV6-1 and TRBJ1-1; 7 bases agree with TRBD1. The CDR3 is 13 amino acids. V lost 6 bases and J lost 4; bases outside the gene matches: 5. Looked up from germline, CDR1 is MNHNS and CDR2 is SASEGT.

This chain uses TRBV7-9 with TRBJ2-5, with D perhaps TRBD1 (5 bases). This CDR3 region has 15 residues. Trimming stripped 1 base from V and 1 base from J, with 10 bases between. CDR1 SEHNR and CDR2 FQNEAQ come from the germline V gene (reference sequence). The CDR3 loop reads CASSLGAGPQETQYF. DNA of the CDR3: TGTGCCAGCAGCTTAGGGGCAGGGCCCCAAGAGACCCAGTACTTC.

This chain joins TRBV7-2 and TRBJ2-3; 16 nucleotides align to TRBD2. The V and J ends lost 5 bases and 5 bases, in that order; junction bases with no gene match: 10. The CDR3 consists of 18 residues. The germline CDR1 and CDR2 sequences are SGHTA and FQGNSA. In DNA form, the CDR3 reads TGTGCCAGCAGCCTCGGGACTAGCGGGGGGGCCATGATAGATACGCAGTATTTT. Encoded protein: CASSLGTSGGAMIDTQYF. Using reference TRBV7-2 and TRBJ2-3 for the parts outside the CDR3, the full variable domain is GAGVSQSPSNKVTEKGKDVELRCDPISGHTALYWYRQSLGQGLEFLIYFQGNSAPDKSGLPSDRFSAERTGGSVSTLTIQRTQQEDSAVYLCASSLGTSGGAMIDTQYFGPGTRLTVL.

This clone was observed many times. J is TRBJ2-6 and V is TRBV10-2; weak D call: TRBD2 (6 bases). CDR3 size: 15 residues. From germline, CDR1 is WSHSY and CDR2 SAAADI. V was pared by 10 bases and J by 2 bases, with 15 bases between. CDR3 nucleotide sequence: TGCGCCACGACGGGGGAGACGGCTGGGGCCAACGTCCTGACTTTC. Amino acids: CATTGETAGANVLTF.

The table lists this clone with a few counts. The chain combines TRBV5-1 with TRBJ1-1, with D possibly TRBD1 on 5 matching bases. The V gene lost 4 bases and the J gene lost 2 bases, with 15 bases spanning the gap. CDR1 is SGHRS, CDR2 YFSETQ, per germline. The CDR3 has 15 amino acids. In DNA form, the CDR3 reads TGCGCCAGCAGCCGGACGGGGAGGGGAAACACTGAAGCTTTCTTT. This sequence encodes CASSRTGRGNTEAFF. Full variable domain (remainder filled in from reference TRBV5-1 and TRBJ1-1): KAGVTQTPRYLIKTRGQQVTLSCSPISGHRSVSWYQQTPGQGLQFLFEYFSETQRNKGNFPGRFSGRQFSNSRSEMNVSTLELGDSALYLCASSRTGRGNTEAFFGQGTRLTVV.

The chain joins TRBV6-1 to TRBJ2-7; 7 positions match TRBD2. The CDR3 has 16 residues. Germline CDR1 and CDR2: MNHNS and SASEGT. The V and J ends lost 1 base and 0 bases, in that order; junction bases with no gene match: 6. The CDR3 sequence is CASSEEGREGSYEQYF. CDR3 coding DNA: TGTGCCAGCAGTGAAGAGGGCAGGGAGGGCTCCTACGAGCAGTACTTC.

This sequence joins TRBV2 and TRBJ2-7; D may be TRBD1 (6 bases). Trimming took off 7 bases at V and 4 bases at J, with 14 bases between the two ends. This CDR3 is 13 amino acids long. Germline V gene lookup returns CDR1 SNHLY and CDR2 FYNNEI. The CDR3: CASIRRTAYEQYF. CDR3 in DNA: TGTGCCAGCATTCGCCGGACAGCTTACGAGCAGTACTTC.

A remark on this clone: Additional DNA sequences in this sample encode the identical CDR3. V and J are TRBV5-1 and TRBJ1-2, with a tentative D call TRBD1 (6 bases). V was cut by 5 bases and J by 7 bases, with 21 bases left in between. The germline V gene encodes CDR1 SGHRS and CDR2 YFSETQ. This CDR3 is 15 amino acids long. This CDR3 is CASSREGGDEAGYTF. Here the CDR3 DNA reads TGCGCCAGCAGTCGTGAAGGGGGGGATGAGGCTGGCTACACCTTC.

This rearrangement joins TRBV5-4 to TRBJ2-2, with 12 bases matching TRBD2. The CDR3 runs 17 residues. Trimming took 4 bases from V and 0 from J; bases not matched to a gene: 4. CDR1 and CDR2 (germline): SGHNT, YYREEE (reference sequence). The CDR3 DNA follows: TGTGCCAGCAGCCCGACTAGCGGGAGACCGAACACCGGGGAGCTGTTTTTT. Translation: CASSPTSGRPNTGELFF.

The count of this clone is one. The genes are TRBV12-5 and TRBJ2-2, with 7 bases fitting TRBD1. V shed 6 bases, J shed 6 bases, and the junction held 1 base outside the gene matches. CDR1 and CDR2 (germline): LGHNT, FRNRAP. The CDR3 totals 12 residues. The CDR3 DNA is TGTGCTAGTGGGACAGGGTCCGGGGAGCTGTTTTTT. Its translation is CASGTGSGELFF.

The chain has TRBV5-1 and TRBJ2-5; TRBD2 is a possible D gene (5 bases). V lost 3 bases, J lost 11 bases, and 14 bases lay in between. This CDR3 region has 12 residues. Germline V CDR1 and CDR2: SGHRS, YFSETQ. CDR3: CASSWRAGEQYF. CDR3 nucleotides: TGCGCCAGCAGCTGGCGGGCGGGTGAGCAGTACTTC.

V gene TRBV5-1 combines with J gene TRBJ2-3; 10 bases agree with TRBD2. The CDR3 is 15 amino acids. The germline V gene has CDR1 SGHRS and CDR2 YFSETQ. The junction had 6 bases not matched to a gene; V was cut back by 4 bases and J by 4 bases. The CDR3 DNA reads TGCGCCAGCAGCCCTAGCGGGAGTGGATCAGATACGCAGTATTTT. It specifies CASSPSGSGSDTQYF.

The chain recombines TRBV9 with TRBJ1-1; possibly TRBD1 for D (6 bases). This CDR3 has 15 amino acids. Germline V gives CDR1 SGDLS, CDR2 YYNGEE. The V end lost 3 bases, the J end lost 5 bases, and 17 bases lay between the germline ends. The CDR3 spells CASSARNRDGTEAFF. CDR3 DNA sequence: TGTGCCAGCAGCGCCCGAAACAGGGACGGGACTGAAGCTTTCTTT.